The 11 T cell receptor beta chains below were found in one sample sequenced in a study of T cells after yellow fever vaccination. Each CDR3 protein is one row after TCRdb ran MiXCR on the 5' RACE reads. The data show tens of thousands of distinct CDR3 sequences, just under 8% seen once. The sequences come from CD8+ T cells sorted from PBMCs, collected on the day of the yellow fever booster vaccination. The receptor source for this set is a man aged 30 to 39 who received the YFV17D yellow fever vaccine.

This clonotype was counted many times. V usage is TRBV28 and J usage is TRBJ2-2, with TRBD1 matching over 11 bases. Trimming cost V 8 bases and J 0 bases; bases outside gene matches: 5. CDR1 MDHEN and CDR2 SYDVKM come from the germline V gene. There are 16 residues in the CDR3. CDR3 sequence: CASGPGQGANTGELFF. CDR3 nucleotides: TGTGCCAGCGGTCCGGGACAGGGGGCGAACACCGGGGAGCTGTTTTTT.

This clonotype was seen at least ten times. The J gene is TRBJ2-7, the V gene TRBV7-9, with D maybe TRBD1 (7 bases). Trimming took off 5 bases at V and 2 bases at J, with 16 bases between the two ends. CDR3 length: 15 amino acids. Germline CDR1 SEHNR, CDR2 FQNEAQ (reference sequence). The CDR3 protein is CASSPDRDSPYEQYF. DNA for the CDR3: TGTGCCAGCAGCCCTGACAGGGACTCTCCCTACGAGCAGTACTTC.

The table lists this clonotype with many counts. The gene calls are TRBV20-1 and TRBJ2-1; D may correspond to TRBD1 or TRBD2 (6 bases each). V lost 7 bases to trimming and J lost 1 base, with 17 bases between them. Per the germline V gene, CDR1 is DFQATT and CDR2 is SNEGSKA (reference sequence). The length of the CDR3 is 15 residues. The CDR3: CSGIWRGGSYNEQFF. Written as DNA, the CDR3 is TGCAGTGGTATTTGGCGAGGGGGGTCCTACAATGAGCAGTTCTTC.

The rearrangement links TRBV9 to TRBJ1-2; D uncertain. Germline V gene data show CDR1 as SGDLS and CDR2 as YYNGEE. This CDR3 is built from 17 residues. V lost 0 bases, J lost 0 bases, and 15 bases lay in between. In nucleotides, the CDR3 is TGTGCCAGCAGCGTAGGGCTAACGGCAGACCCTAACTATGGCTACACCTTC. Translation: CASSVGLTADPNYGYTF.

In its sample, this clonotype was seen a few times. The chain combines TRBV5-1 with TRBJ2-1; D ambiguous. V shed 2 bases and J shed 0 bases, with 9 bases lying between them. CDR1 is SGHRS, CDR2 YFSETQ, per germline. The CDR3 sequence is 15 residues long. In DNA form, the CDR3 reads TGCGCCAGCAGCTTTGGAGATAGCTCCTACAATGAGCAGTTCTTC. Protein: CASSFGDSSYNEQFF.

In this sample, this clonotype turned up a few times. V gene TRBV7-6 combines with J gene TRBJ2-7; D not certain. The CDR3 is made up of 14 amino acids. The V end lost 1 base, the J end lost 3 bases, and 10 bases lay between the germline ends. The germline V gene has CDR1 SGHVS and CDR2 FNYEAQ. The CDR3 spells CASSLGGAIYEQYF. As DNA, the CDR3 is TGTGCCAGCAGCTTAGGAGGTGCGATCTACGAGCAGTACTTC. The full variable domain, in which reference TRBV7-6 and TRBJ2-7 provide the parts outside the CDR3, is GAGVSQSPRYKVTKRGQDVALRCDPISGHVSLYWYRQALGQGPEFLTYFNYEAQQDKSGLPNDRFSAERPEGSISTLTIQRTEQRDSAMYRCASSLGGAIYEQYFGPGTRLTVT.

This clonotype was seen only a few times. The chain has TRBV7-2 and TRBJ2-1, with TRBD2 matching over 10 bases. The CDR3 is 15 amino acids. Trimming took 2 bases from V and 8 from J; bases not matched to a gene: 6. CDR1 is SGHTA, CDR2 FQGNSA, per germline. In DNA form, the CDR3 reads TGTGCCAGCAGCTTAACGGGACTAGCGCGCGATGAGCAGTTCTTC. It translates to CASSLTGLARDEQFF.

The chain is built from TRBV29-1 and TRBJ2-2; D call uncertain. V was shortened by 0 bases and J by 0 bases, with 8 bases between the two germline ends. Germline V lookup: CDR1 SQVTM, CDR2 ANQGSEA. This CDR3 is 15 amino acids long. CDR3 amino acids: CSVEDDRANTGELFF. CDR3 nucleotide sequence: TGCAGCGTTGAAGACGACCGGGCGAACACCGGGGAGCTGTTTTTT.

The chain has TRBV15 and TRBJ2-7; tentative D call: TRBD1 (5 bases). From germline, CDR1 is LNHNV and CDR2 YYDKDF (reference sequence). This CDR3 is 14 amino acids long. V lost 3 bases and J 4 bases, leaving 13 bases between the germline ends. The CDR3, as DNA: TGTGCCACCAGCAGCCCTAAGGACACTTACGAGCAGTACTTC. Encoded protein: CATSSPKDTYEQYF. Using reference TRBV15 and TRBJ2-7 for the parts outside the CDR3, the full variable domain is DAMVIQNPRYQVTQFGKPVTLSCSQTLNHNVMYWYQQKSSQAPKLLFHYYDKDFNNEADTPDNFQSRRPNTSFCFLDIRSPGLGDTAMYLCATSSPKDTYEQYFGPGTRLTVT.

The J gene is TRBJ2-3, the V gene TRBV28; 7 bases fit TRBD2. The CDR3 runs 21 residues. The germline V gene has CDR1 MDHEN and CDR2 SYDVKM. Trimming cost V 6 bases and J 0 bases; bases outside gene matches: 24. The CDR3 DNA sequence: TGTGCCAGCAGCCCGCCATCCCATCAACTAGCGCTGATTGCTAGCACAGATACGCAGTATTTT. Translation gives CASSPPSHQLALIASTDTQYF.

This chain joins TRBV6-1 and TRBJ2-3; 10 bases match TRBD1. The CDR3 covers 15 residues. The J segment lost 2 bases and the V segment lost 6 bases, leaving 5 bases of the junction unmatched. From germline, CDR1 is MNHNS and CDR2 SASEGT. The CDR3 sequence: CASSPGQGYTDTQYF. CDR3 DNA sequence: TGTGCCAGCAGCCCGGGACAGGGGTACACAGATACGCAGTATTTT.